The sequence of this T cell receptor (beta chain) was determined in a study of identical twins. Using its own MiXCR run on the 5' RACE reads, TCRdb lists one record per CDR3 protein. The data show approximately 590,000 distinct CDR3 sequences, 9% to 10% seen once. V was trimmed by 10 bases and J by 10 bases, leaving 20 bases between them. This CDR3 is 13 amino acids long. The same specimen was also included in a second study, on yellow fever vaccine responses in identical twins.

The chain couples TRBV12-3 or TRBV12-4 to TRBJ2-1, with TRBD2 as a possible D gene (5 bases). The sequence was obtained from a woman aged 18 to 35 in good health. What was sequenced was PBMCs. CDR3 sequence reads: CATVSGNSWEQFF. CDR3 nucleotides: TGTGCCACCGTCAGCGGTAATTCATGGGAGCAGTTCTTC.